This TCR beta chain stems from a study of T-cell reconstitution after alpha-beta-depleted transplantation in children (dated by TCRdb to the mid-2010s). In terms of the full investigation: Using TCR repertoire profiling, the study followed T-cell immune reconstitution in a quantitative way in children after TCRalphabeta/CD19-depleted allogeneic hematopoietic cell transplantation.

CDR1 and CDR2 are read off the germline V gene as ENHRY and SYGVKD. The CDR3 runs 16 amino acids, cysteine and phenylalanine included. Of the read, only the CDR3 DNA is kept; its 48 bases are in frame from base 1. Relative to germline, V is missing 6 bases and J is missing 2 bases, with 3 bases of the junction outside any gene match. Library generation was performed with PCR. The run used an Illumina HiSeq 2500. TCR libraries were prepared with molecular barcoding, using unique molecular identifiers to normalize TCRbeta repertoire quantification. The public reads were quality trimmed at Q25 with fastp and then assembled into clones with MiXCR by TCRdb, keeping productive beta chains. One record per CDR3 amino acid sequence lists the most common genes and DNA. For this sample the table gives 400,000 to 500,000 distinct CDR3 sequences, of which roughly 11% were detected only once. The biggest ten clones account for roughly 5.1% of the sample.

This clonotype has more than one count but fewer than ten. No antigen is known for it. No base quality information exists; no much larger clone differs at one position. This TCR was sampled from a human donor who donated a stem cell graft to a child with acute myeloid leukemia. Sequencing used PBMCs from the stem cell graft donor, obtained from the stem cell graft. The chain couples TRBV10-3 to TRBJ2-1; the junction holds 14 bases that match TRBD2. The DNA reads as follows: TGTGCCATCAGCGGGACTAGCGGGAGAACCTACAATGAGCAGTTCTTC. Translation gives CAISGTSGRTYNEQFF.